A selection of T cell receptor beta chains follows, all from one sample in a study of blood T cell repertoires in COVID-19. Sequencing used immunoSEQ multiplex PCR; TCRdb keeps in-frame clones, though not all of them. In the table there are approximately 50,000 clones, roughly 88% of which are singletons. Specimen: peripheral blood. The origin of the receptors is a human donor in a cohort sampled during active COVID-19. Each CDR3 is given with its conserved first and last residue. The order of the fields is J gene, D gene, clone size, V gene, CDR3 protein, CDR3 DNA. A D gene is named only where the DNA matches it firmly. Clone size is shown for a subset of rows, as once, few, many or a class of expanded clone.

J gene: TRBJ2-2; D gene: TRBD1; clone size: -; V gene: TRBV6-4; CDR3 protein: CASSVGTGDNTGELFF; CDR3 DNA: TGTGCCAGCAGCGTGGGGACAGGGGATAACACCGGGGAGCTGTTTTTT
J gene: TRBJ2-7; D gene: -; clone size: -; V gene: TRBV24-1; CDR3 protein: CATSDGRYSYEQYF; CDR3 DNA: TGTGCCACCAGTGACGGCAGGTACTCCTACGAGCAGTACTTC
J gene: TRBJ2-7; D gene: -; clone size: -; V gene: TRBV3-1/TRBV3-2; CDR3 protein: CASSQAAGNPYEQYF; CDR3 DNA: TGTGCCAGCAGCCAAGCGGCGGGGAACCCCTACGAGCAGTACTTC
J gene: TRBJ2-2; D gene: -; clone size: -; V gene: TRBV4-3; CDR3 protein: CASSQEIATTINTGELFF; CDR3 DNA: TGCGCCAGCAGCCAAGAAATCGCCACCACTATTAACACCGGGGAGCTGTTTTTT
J gene: TRBJ1-4; D gene: -; clone size: few; V gene: TRBV4-3; CDR3 protein: CASSQDWEGGEEKLFF; CDR3 DNA: TGCGCCAGCAGCCAAGATTGGGAAGGGGGGGAAGAAAAACTGTTTTTT
J gene: TRBJ2-3; D gene: TRBD2; clone size: -; V gene: TRBV4-2; CDR3 protein: CASSQGTSSTDTQYF; CDR3 DNA: TGTGCCAGCAGCCAAGGGACTAGCAGTACAGATACGCAGTATTTT
J gene: TRBJ1-2; D gene: TRBD1; clone size: -; V gene: TRBV5-1; CDR3 protein: CASSPGTASNYGYTF; CDR3 DNA: TGCGCCAGCAGCCCCGGGACAGCCTCTAACTATGGCTACACCTTC
J gene: TRBJ2-1; D gene: -; clone size: -; V gene: TRBV9; CDR3 protein: CASSPRLDEQFF; CDR3 DNA: TGTGCCAGCAGCCCCAGGCTGGATGAGCAGTTCTTC
J gene: TRBJ2-3; D gene: TRBD1; clone size: -; V gene: TRBV5-1; CDR3 protein: CAAGTEPTDTQYF; CDR3 DNA: TGCGCCGCCGGGACAGAGCCCACAGATACGCAGTATTTT
J gene: TRBJ2-3; D gene: TRBD2; clone size: few; V gene: TRBV30; CDR3 protein: CAWTRLAGGGDTQYF; CDR3 DNA: TGTGCCTGGACCCGACTAGCGGGCGGTGGGGATACGCAGTATTTT
J gene: TRBJ2-7; D gene: -; clone size: -; V gene: TRBV7-9; CDR3 protein: CASSVGLIPFGEQYF; CDR3 DNA: TGTGCCAGCAGCGTCGGACTCATCCCTTTCGGCGAGCAGTACTTC
J gene: TRBJ1-4; D gene: TRBD1; clone size: once; V gene: TRBV5-1; CDR3 protein: CASSPSTGGQGKLFF; CDR3 DNA: TGCGCCAGCAGCCCCTCGACAGGGGGCCAAGGTAAACTGTTTTTT
J gene: TRBJ1-6; D gene: -; clone size: few; V gene: TRBV28; CDR3 protein: CASSGVVSPLHF; CDR3 DNA: TGTGCCAGCAGCGGGGTTGTCTCACCCCTCCACTTT
J gene: TRBJ2-3; D gene: TRBD1; clone size: -; V gene: TRBV4-2; CDR3 protein: CASSQVGGTGMAFSSTDTQYF; CDR3 DNA: TGTGCCAGCAGCCAAGTGGGAGGGACAGGGATGGCTTTTTCTAGCACAGATACGCAGTATTTT
J gene: TRBJ2-1; D gene: TRBD2; clone size: -; V gene: TRBV4-2; CDR3 protein: CASSQDWTSGRHEQFF; CDR3 DNA: TGTGCCAGCAGCCAAGATTGGACTAGCGGGAGGCATGAGCAGTTCTTC
J gene: TRBJ2-5; D gene: -; clone size: -; V gene: TRBV7-3; CDR3 protein: CASSLEREETQYF; CDR3 DNA: TGTGCCAGCAGCTTAGAAAGGGAGGAGACCCAGTACTTC
J gene: TRBJ1-2; D gene: TRBD1; clone size: -; V gene: TRBV3-1/TRBV3-2; CDR3 protein: CASSQAQGARGYTF; CDR3 DNA: TGTGCCAGCAGCCAAGCACAGGGGGCGCGTGGCTACACCTTC
J gene: TRBJ2-1; D gene: TRBD1; clone size: -; V gene: TRBV7-2; CDR3 protein: CASSPTGDSYNEQFF; CDR3 DNA: TGTGCCAGCAGCCCTACAGGGGACTCCTACAATGAGCAGTTCTTC
J gene: TRBJ2-1; D gene: TRBD2; clone size: -; V gene: TRBV18; CDR3 protein: CASLPPIAGATHEQFF; CDR3 DNA: TGTGCCAGCCTCCCCCCAATAGCGGGAGCGACTCATGAGCAGTTCTTC
J gene: TRBJ2-7; D gene: TRBD1; clone size: -; V gene: TRBV27; CDR3 protein: CASSLIQGALNEQYF; CDR3 DNA: TGTGCCAGCAGTTTAATACAGGGGGCGCTGAACGAGCAGTACTTC
J gene: TRBJ2-5; D gene: TRBD2; clone size: -; V gene: TRBV9; CDR3 protein: CASSDSGRPEETQYF; CDR3 DNA: TGTGCCAGCAGCGATAGCGGGAGGCCCGAAGAGACCCAGTACTTC
J gene: TRBJ1-6; D gene: TRBD1; clone size: -; V gene: TRBV7-2; CDR3 protein: CASSTGTEGSPLHF; CDR3 DNA: TGTGCCAGCAGCACCGGGACAGAAGGTTCACCCCTCCACTTT
J gene: TRBJ2-7; D gene: TRBD2; clone size: -; V gene: TRBV5-6; CDR3 protein: CASSLGTSGSNEQYF; CDR3 DNA: TGTGCCAGCAGCTTGGGGACTAGCGGGAGCAACGAGCAGTACTTC